Following are 11 T cell receptor beta chains from one sample sequenced in a study of shared clonotypes between healthy human individuals (dated by TCRdb to the early 2020s). Libraries were prepared through the immunoSEQ multiplex PCR assay. TCRdb took this table from immuneACCESS and kept in-frame rearrangements with V and J called. Such tables lack part of the clones; where checked against another copy, unresolved V genes explain under half of the gap, and the rest is unexplained. The sample table lists fewer than 200,000 clones, just under 95% of them with a count of one. More than 0.06% of the sample lies in the top ten. Sequencing input: naive CD4+ T cells sorted from blood. The cell subset or site tag for this specimen amounts to: CD45RA+ positively selected. These receptors were obtained from a woman aged 25 to 45 in good health.

The chain employs TRBV20-1 and TRBJ2-5; the D is unclear. This CDR3 spans 10 amino acids. Trimming cost V 6 bases and J 5 bases, with 7 bases left between them. CDR1 and CDR2 from the germline V gene are DFQATT and SNEGSKA (reference sequence). The CDR3, as DNA: TGCAGTGCCCTTATGGAGACCCAGTACTTC. Its translation is CSALMETQYF.

This clone has only one observation. In nucleotides, the CDR3 is TGTGCCAGTAGCCAGACAGGGTTTGTCACTGAAGCTTTCTTT. Translated: CASSQTGFVTEAFF. The chain carries TRBV19 and TRBJ1-1; TRBD1 matches at 7 bases. V lost 6 bases, J lost 4 bases, and 8 bases stayed unmatched. This CDR3 region has 14 residues. CDR1 is LNHDA, CDR2 SQIVND, per germline (reference sequence).

A note on this clone: Other DNA sequences within the sample encode an identical CDR3. The chain joins TRBV7-9 to TRBJ1-1; D call uncertain. V was cut by 2 bases and J by 1 base, with 5 bases left in between. CDR1 and CDR2 (germline): SEHNR, FQNEAQ (reference sequence). The CDR3 spans 13 residues. CDR3 DNA sequence: TGTGCCAGCAGCTTAAGCGGGAACACTGAAGCTTTCTTT. Translated: CASSLSGNTEAFF.

For the CDR3, the DNA is TGCGCCAGCAGCTTGTGGGAGGGTAGCCCCTACGAGCAGTACTTC. Its translation: CASSLWEGSPYEQYF. The rearrangement uses TRBV5-1 and TRBJ2-7, with 7 bases aligning to TRBD2. Germline V gene lookup returns CDR1 SGHRS and CDR2 YFSETQ. The CDR3 length is 15 residues. The V gene end was trimmed by 1 base and the J gene end by 2 bases; junction bases not matched to a gene: 6.

This chain connects TRBV2 to TRBJ2-3, with 7 bases identical to TRBD2. Germline loops: CDR1 SNHLY, CDR2 FYNNEI. This CDR3 is 14 amino acids long. Trimming removed 7 bases from V and 2 bases from J; junction bases left unmatched: 6. CDR3 residues: CASTAGTTTDTQYF. DNA for the CDR3: TGTGCCAGCACGGCCGGGACTACCACAGATACGCAGTATTTT.

The chain carries TRBV9 and TRBJ2-3; D perhaps matches TRBD2 (6 bases). The CDR3 extends over 16 amino acids. CDR1 is SGDLS and CDR2 is YYNGEE in the germline V gene. V lost 4 bases, J lost 2 bases, and 17 bases lay in between. In DNA, the CDR3 is TGTGCCAGCAGCCCTGCGGGGTGGGGGGACACAGATACGCAGTATTTT. As protein: CASSPAGWGDTDTQYF.

The chain is built from TRBV28 and TRBJ1-5; tentatively, D is TRBD1 (6 bases). The CDR3 spans 14 residues. CDR1 MDHEN and CDR2 SYDVKM come from the germline V gene. The V end lost 7 bases, the J end lost 1 base, and 11 bases lay between the germline ends. In DNA, the CDR3 is TGTGCCAGCACCGAAGGGGGGAGCAATCAGCCCCAGCATTTT. It translates to CASTEGGSNQPQHF.

Regarding this clone: This specimen includes other DNA sequences encoding the same CDR3. The rearrangement links TRBV5-1 to TRBJ2-1; D ambiguous. Between the trimmed V and J ends, which lost 2 bases and 0 bases, there was a span of 9 bases. The CDR3 totals 15 residues. The germline gives CDR1 SGHRS, CDR2 YFSETQ. For the CDR3, the DNA is TGCGCCAGCAGCTTTGGCGGCAGCTCCTACAATGAGCAGTTCTTC. This sequence encodes CASSFGGSSYNEQFF.

The V and J genes are TRBV19 and TRBJ2-5; 10 nucleotides line up with TRBD1. Trimming removed 5 bases from V and 4 bases from J; junction bases left unmatched: 4. The CDR3 contains 14 residues. Looked up from germline, CDR1 is LNHDA and CDR2 is SQIVND (reference sequence). The CDR3 sequence: CASSGTGVGETQYF. The CDR3 bases are TGTGCCAGTAGTGGGACAGGGGTAGGAGAGACCCAGTACTTC.

This chain uses TRBV13 with TRBJ2-7; D perhaps matches TRBD2 (6 bases). The ends were cut back, 0 bases at V and 4 bases at J, with 13 bases in the middle. Germline lookup yields CDR1 PRHDT and CDR2 FYEKMQ (reference sequence). This CDR3 is built from 15 residues. The DNA for the CDR3 is TGTGCCAGCAGCTTAGGCTCGGTAGCGGAATACGAGCAGTACTTC. Translation gives CASSLGSVAEYEQYF.

The chain recombines TRBV5-1 with TRBJ2-5, with a tentative D call TRBD2 (6 bases). CDR1 SGHRS and CDR2 YFSETQ come from the germline V gene. The CDR3 sequence is 16 residues long. Trimming cost V 0 bases and J 0 bases, with 12 bases left between them. The CDR3, as DNA: TGCGCCAGCAGCTTGGCCGGGGCGGGGAACCAAGAGACCCAGTACTTC. The encoded protein is CASSLAGAGNQETQYF.